This T cell receptor beta chain was documented in a study of patients and donors after allogeneic stem cell transplantation. V trimming: 5 bases; J trimming: 1 base; junction bases outside the gene matches: 4. The V gene's germline CDR1 is DFQATT and CDR2 SNEGSKA (reference sequence). The CDR3 contains 13 residues. TCRdb re-analysed the RT-PCR reads in MiXCR, keeping a single row per CDR3 protein. The sample yields 400,000 to 450,000 distinct CDR3 sequences, roughly 16% seen once. The rearrangement joins TRBV20-1 to TRBJ1-1, with 7 bases that match TRBD1. The sequenced sample consisted of blood, either unsorted or a sorted T cell fraction (not recorded which). This receptor was identified in a human donor who was either an allogeneic HSCT recipient or a stem cell or donor lymphocyte infusion donor (not recorded which). It is not recorded whose cells these are; they may come from a transplant donor. The CDR3 DNA sequence: TGCAGTGCTGGGGGACAGCAGAACACTGAAGCTTTCTTT. This encodes CSAGGQQNTEAFF.